The 32 T cell receptor beta chains below all came from one sample that was sequenced in a study of T-cell memory formation after mild COVID-19. TCRdb reprocessed the 5' RACE reads with MiXCR, giving one entry per CDR3 protein. The sample includes a few hundred thousand distinct CDR3 sequences, roughly an eighth seen only once; the top ten take around 23%. Sequenced sample: PBMCs or a T cell subset sorted from them (not recorded which). These receptors originate from a man younger than 35 who had mild COVID-19 (a few samples of this study predate the infection). Cell type and time point are not known.

This clonotype was detected only a few times. The rearrangement joins TRBV12-3 or TRBV12-4 to TRBJ2-7; 10 bases are shared with TRBD1. The V and J ends lost 6 bases and 4 bases, in that order; junction bases with no gene match: 3. CDR3 length: 13 residues. Here the CDR3 reads CASRTGQGYEQYF. CDR3 DNA sequence: TGTGCCAGCAGGACGGGACAGGGGTACGAGCAGTACTTC.

This clonotype was recorded many times. This chain connects TRBV7-3 to TRBJ2-3; the D gene could be TRBD1 or TRBD2 (5 bases each). The CDR3 is made up of 13 amino acids. V gave up 3 bases and J gave up 4 bases, with 8 bases separating them. Germline V CDR1 and CDR2: SGHTA, FQGTGA. The CDR3 DNA follows: TGTGCCAGCAGCTTGGTGGGGGCAGATACGCAGTATTTT. Its translation: CASSLVGADTQYF. The full variable domain, completed using reference TRBV7-3 and TRBJ2-3, is GAGVSQTPSNKVTEKGKYVELRCDPISGHTALYWYRQSLGQGPEFLIYFQGTGAADDSGLPNDRFFAVRPEGSVSTLKIQRTERGDSAVYLCASSLVGADTQYFGPGTRLTVL.

This clonotype came up many times. This chain joins TRBV7-9 and TRBJ2-2, with D possibly TRBD1 on 5 matching bases. Germline V lookup: CDR1 SEHNR, CDR2 FQNEAQ (reference sequence). Trimming cost V 4 bases and J 0 bases, with 15 bases left between them. The CDR3 loop spans 17 amino acids. CDR3 region: CASSSGFPTANTGELFF. DNA for the CDR3: TGTGCCAGCAGCTCAGGGTTCCCGACAGCGAACACCGGGGAGCTGTTTTTT.

This clonotype was observed a handful of times. Here the CDR3 reads CASSRDVSGELFF. In DNA form, the CDR3 reads TGTGCCAGCAGCCGGGATGTAAGCGGGGAGCTGTTTTTT. This sequence joins TRBV6-5 and TRBJ2-2; possible D gene TRBD2, 5 bases. This CDR3 spans 13 amino acids. The germline V gene encodes CDR1 MNHEY and CDR2 SVGAGI. V lost 6 bases, J lost 7 bases, and 12 bases lay in between.

The chain combines TRBV6-5 with TRBJ1-6; D is possibly TRBD1 (5 bases). V was shortened by 2 bases and J by 9 bases, with 20 bases between the two germline ends. The CDR3 has 17 residues. The germline V gene encodes CDR1 MNHEY and CDR2 SVGAGI. CDR3 protein: CASSYAEGGHSSSPLHF. As DNA, the CDR3 is TGTGCCAGCAGTTACGCGGAAGGAGGACATTCTAGTTCACCCCTCCACTTT.

This clonotype occurred a few times. The chain joins TRBV5-6 to TRBJ1-6; D may be TRBD1 (5 bases). The V end lost 2 bases, the J end lost 5 bases, and 11 bases lay between the germline ends. The CDR3 totals 15 residues. Germline lookup yields CDR1 SGHDT and CDR2 YYEEEE. The CDR3 DNA follows: TGTGCCAGCAGCTTTTGGGGGATCGATAATTCACCCCTCCACTTT. Translation: CASSFWGIDNSPLHF.

The CDR3 DNA reads TGTGCCAGCAGTTTGCGACCCCCTGGTGAAGCTTTCTTT. This translates into CASSLRPPGEAFF. The rearrangement links TRBV12-3 or TRBV12-4 to TRBJ1-1; D unclear. The CDR3 is made up of 13 amino acids. Trimming took off 3 bases at V and 7 bases at J, with 12 bases between the two ends.

This clonotype was detected many times. The chain couples TRBV7-9 to TRBJ1-5; no clear D gene. Germline V CDR1 and CDR2: SEHNR, FQNEAQ (reference sequence). The CDR3 length is 14 residues. Trimming removed 0 bases at V and 3 bases at J, with 6 bases between. CDR3 bases: TGTGCCAGCAGCTTAGCAGGGTCCAATCAGCCCCAGCATTTT. The encoded protein is CASSLAGSNQPQHF.

In this sample, this clonotype turned up a few times. The chain combines TRBV5-1 with TRBJ2-7; D may be TRBD1 or TRBD2 (6 bases each). From germline, CDR1 is SGHRS and CDR2 YFSETQ. V was pared by 5 bases and J by 6 bases, with 15 bases between. The CDR3 is 13 residues long. CDR3 sequence (DNA): TGCGCCAGCAGTACCTCCCCGGGGGCCGAGCAGTACGTC. Translation gives CASSTSPGAEQYV.

The gene calls are TRBV5-6 and TRBJ2-3; 12 bases line up with TRBD2. From germline, CDR1 is SGHDT and CDR2 YYEEEE. This CDR3 is built from 16 residues. The J segment lost 2 bases and the V segment lost 4 bases, leaving 5 bases of the junction unmatched. The CDR3 spells CASSPGLAGPTDTQYF. Here the CDR3 DNA reads TGTGCCAGCAGCCCCGGACTAGCGGGGCCCACAGATACGCAGTATTTT.

The V and J genes are TRBV6-2 or TRBV6-3 and TRBJ2-7; 7 nucleotides match TRBD1. The ends lost 8 bases at V and 5 bases at J; junction bases unmatched: 9. CDR1 MNHEY and CDR2 SVGEGT come from the germline V gene. This CDR3 spans 13 amino acids. CDR3 sequence reads: CASSIDREDEQYV. The CDR3 DNA sequence: TGTGCCAGCTCCATTGACAGGGAAGACGAGCAGTACGTC.

This clonotype appeared a few times. The chain recombines TRBV4-3 with TRBJ2-3; the D gene could be TRBD1 or TRBD2 (5 bases each). Per germline, CDR1 LGHNA and CDR2 YSLEER. This CDR3 region has 16 residues. Trimming stripped 4 bases from V and 5 bases from J, with 19 bases between. CDR3 sequence: CASSRGLGEVGDTQYF. Here the CDR3 DNA reads TGCGCCAGCAGCCGGGGGTTGGGTGAAGTAGGAGATACGCAGTATTTT.

The chain carries TRBV20-1 and TRBJ1-2; D possibly corresponds to TRBD1 (5 bases). The CDR3 extends over 13 amino acids. Germline CDR1 and CDR2: DFQATT and SNEGSKA (reference sequence). V was trimmed by 6 bases and J by 4 bases, leaving 15 bases between them. CDR3: CSAAGGVIYGYTF. Written as DNA, the CDR3 is TGCAGTGCAGCAGGAGGGGTGATCTATGGCTACACCTTC.

This clonotype showed up just a few times. This chain links TRBV9 with TRBJ2-3, with no clear D. CDR3 length: 13 residues. Germline V lookup: CDR1 SGDLS, CDR2 YYNGEE. V was clipped by 2 bases and J by 4 bases, with 8 bases between them. The CDR3 loop is CASSVKVADTQYF. The CDR3 DNA is TGTGCCAGCAGCGTGAAGGTGGCAGATACGCAGTATTTT.

This clonotype was seen just once. The chain couples TRBV5-1 to TRBJ2-1; 12 bases line up with TRBD1. Germline assignment: CDR1 SGHRS and CDR2 YFSETQ. Losses at the gene ends were 3 bases for V and 0 bases for J; bases not matched to a gene: 13. The CDR3 runs to 20 residues. CDR3 in DNA: TGCGCCAGCAGCTCCCAGGGGGGGACAGGGGGCGGTAGCTCCTACAATGAGCAGTTCTTC. Residues: CASSSQGGTGGGSSYNEQFF.

In this sample, this clonotype turned up a few times. The chain couples TRBV5-1 to TRBJ2-3; 7 positions match TRBD1. The CDR3 length is 14 residues. Germline-derived CDR1 and CDR2 are SGHRS and YFSETQ. The junction had 1 base not matched to a gene; V was cut back by 0 bases and J by 3 bases. CDR3 amino acids: CASSLEQGTDTQYF. In DNA, the CDR3 is TGCGCCAGCAGCTTGGAACAGGGGACAGATACGCAGTATTTT.

This clonotype was picked up a small number of times. The chain uses TRBV2 and TRBJ2-7, with 11 bases fitting TRBD1. This CDR3 has 14 amino acids. Trimming removed 6 bases from V and 4 bases from J; junction bases left unmatched: 5. Germline V gene data show CDR1 as SNHLY and CDR2 as FYNNEI. Here the CDR3 reads CASRGTGGRYEQYF. The CDR3 DNA reads TGTGCCAGCAGAGGGACAGGGGGGAGGTACGAGCAGTACTTC. Together with reference TRBV2 and TRBJ2-7, the CDR3 gives the full variable domain: EPEVTQTPSHQVTQMGQEVILRCVPISNHLYFYWYRQILGQKVEFLVSFYNNEISEKSEIFDDQFSVERPDGSNFTLKIRSTKLEDSAMYFCASRGTGGRYEQYFGPGTRLTVT.

This clonotype was counted a few times. V usage is TRBV6-2 or TRBV6-3 and J usage is TRBJ2-1, with 7 positions matching TRBD1. The germline gives CDR1 MNHEY, CDR2 SVGEGT. The CDR3 sequence is 13 residues long. V trimming: 9 bases; J trimming: 6 bases; junction bases outside the gene matches: 8. CDR3 sequence reads: CASMGQTVNEQFF. CDR3 DNA sequence: TGTGCCAGTATGGGACAGACAGTCAATGAGCAGTTCTTC.

This clonotype was picked up a small number of times. The genes are TRBV5-6 and TRBJ1-1; D not resolved. The CDR3 consists of 12 residues. Germline V gene sequence: CDR1 SGHDT, CDR2 YYEEEE. Between the trimmed V and J ends, which lost 4 bases and 8 bases, there was a span of 12 bases. Here the CDR3 DNA reads TGTGCCAGCAGCAGCGGACTATTAGAAGCTTTCTTT. It yields the protein CASSSGLLEAFF.

This chain links TRBV9 with TRBJ1-2, with TRBD1 as a possible D gene (5 bases). The V and J ends lost 2 bases and 7 bases respectively, with 18 bases between them. CDR1 and CDR2 (germline): SGDLS, YYNGEE. This CDR3 region has 15 residues. The CDR3 bases are TGTGCCAGCAGCGTCGCCCTTGGGGCAGGGACTGGCTACACCTTC. This gives the protein CASSVALGAGTGYTF.

The gene calls are TRBV20-1 and TRBJ1-2; no clear D gene. The CDR3 is 12 residues long. Germline-derived CDR1 and CDR2 are DFQATT and SNEGSKA (reference sequence). CDR3 DNA sequence: TGCAGCGCCTCTCTAGCTAACTATGGCTACACCTTC. Translating gives CSASLANYGYTF.

The V gene is TRBV6-1, the J gene TRBJ1-5, with a weak D call TRBD1 (6 bases). The V gene's germline CDR1 is MNHNS and CDR2 SASEGT. Trimming cost V 10 bases and J 6 bases, with 19 bases left between them. CDR3 length: 14 residues. The CDR3 DNA is TGTGCCACCTCGGACCTTGGGGGCATTCAGCCCCAGCATTTT. As protein: CATSDLGGIQPQHF.

This clonotype was observed a few times. The chain joins TRBV5-1 to TRBJ1-6, with a weak D call TRBD1 (5 bases). The V and J ends lost 2 bases and 0 bases respectively, with 12 bases between them. CDR3 length: 17 residues. Germline V gene lookup returns CDR1 SGHRS and CDR2 YFSETQ. The DNA of the CDR3 is TGCGCCAGCAGCTTCCGGGACGGAGGCTCCTATAATTCACCCCTCCACTTT. This gives the protein CASSFRDGGSYNSPLHF.

The chain couples TRBV5-1 to TRBJ2-5, with D possibly being TRBD1 (7 bases). V lost 1 base, J lost 7 bases, and 14 bases lay in between. This CDR3 has 14 residues. CDR1 and CDR2 (germline): SGHRS, YFSETQ. The CDR3 reads CASSLTGEAGTQYF. CDR3 coding DNA: TGCGCCAGCAGCTTGACAGGGGAAGCGGGGACCCAGTACTTC.

The genes are TRBV9 and TRBJ2-2, with D possibly TRBD2 on 6 matching bases. This CDR3 spans 16 amino acids. Germline V lookup: CDR1 SGDLS, CDR2 YYNGEE. Trimming took 0 bases from V and 7 from J, leaving 16 bases between them. The CDR3 loop reads CASSVARGISGGELFF. The CDR3 bases are TGTGCCAGCAGCGTAGCTCGGGGGATAAGCGGCGGGGAGCTGTTTTTT.

The chain uses TRBV7-9 and TRBJ2-3, with 10 bases lining up with TRBD2. CDR1 is SEHNR, CDR2 FQNEAQ, per germline (reference sequence). J gave up 1 base and V 6 bases, and 10 bases lay outside the gene matches. This CDR3 is 17 amino acids long. This chain's CDR3 is CASSFSSGTSGTDTQYF. The CDR3 nucleotides read TGTGCCAGCAGTTTTTCTAGCGGGACTAGCGGCACAGATACGCAGTATTTT.

This clonotype has ten or more counts. This chain connects TRBV4-1 to TRBJ2-3; D not resolved. CDR3 length: 16 residues. Deletions cut 0 bases from V and 0 bases from J, with 10 bases between. The germline V gene encodes CDR1 MGHRA and CDR2 YSYEKL. In DNA, the CDR3 is TGCGCCAGCAGCCAAGAAAGTCTACCAAGCACAGATACGCAGTATTTT. It translates to CASSQESLPSTDTQYF.

This rearrangement joins TRBV19 to TRBJ2-1; D gene ambiguous. Germline CDR1 LNHDA, CDR2 SQIVND (reference sequence). The germline V and J ends were trimmed by 6 bases and 4 bases, with 10 bases remaining between them. The CDR3 sequence is 13 residues long. The CDR3 DNA sequence: TGTGCCAGTAGGCAGGATCCGTACAATGAGCAGTTCTTC. Amino acids: CASRQDPYNEQFF. Complete variable domain (other parts from reference TRBV19 and TRBJ2-1): DGGITQSPKYLFRKEGQNVTLSCEQNLNHDAMYWYRQDPGQGLRLIYYSQIVNDFQKGDIAEGYSVSREKKESFPLTVTSAQKNPTAFYLCASRQDPYNEQFFGPGTRLTVL.

The chain carries TRBV29-1 and TRBJ2-3, with D possibly being TRBD2 (6 bases). Trimming left V 5 bases short and J 10 bases short, with 16 bases between. Germline V gene lookup returns CDR1 SQVTM and CDR2 ANQGSEA. This CDR3 has 12 amino acids. In DNA form, the CDR3 reads TGCAGCGTTTCTGACGGCCGGAGGGCGCAGTATTTT. This codes for CSVSDGRRAQYF.

This clonotype was observed a few times. The V gene is TRBV2, the J gene TRBJ2-3, with 7 bases matching TRBD1. Germline-derived CDR1 and CDR2 are SNHLY and FYNNEI. V was pared by 6 bases and J by 2 bases, with 5 bases of the junction left unmatched. The CDR3 length is 14 residues. CDR3 protein: CASRAQGLTDTQYF. The CDR3 DNA reads as TGTGCCAGCAGGGCACAGGGGCTCACAGATACGCAGTATTTT.

The CDR3 reads CASSTYRSYEQYF. The CDR3 DNA sequence: TGTGCCAGCAGCACATACAGATCCTACGAGCAGTACTTC. This rearrangement joins TRBV7-8 to TRBJ2-7; D remains ambiguous. Trimming stripped 5 bases from V and 1 base from J, with 9 bases between. Germline-derived CDR1 and CDR2 are SGHVS and FQNEAQ. The CDR3 is 13 residues long.

This clonotype was seen only a few times. The V call is TRBV5-1, the J call TRBJ2-5; 12 bases agree with TRBD2. The CDR3 consists of 16 residues. Per the germline V gene, CDR1 is SGHRS and CDR2 is YFSETQ. Losses at the gene ends were 2 bases for V and 4 bases for J; bases not matched to a gene: 6. CDR3 nucleotides: TGCGCCAGCAGCTTCACGACTAGCGGGGGCGGAGAGACCCAGTACTTC. Its translation is CASSFTTSGGGETQYF.